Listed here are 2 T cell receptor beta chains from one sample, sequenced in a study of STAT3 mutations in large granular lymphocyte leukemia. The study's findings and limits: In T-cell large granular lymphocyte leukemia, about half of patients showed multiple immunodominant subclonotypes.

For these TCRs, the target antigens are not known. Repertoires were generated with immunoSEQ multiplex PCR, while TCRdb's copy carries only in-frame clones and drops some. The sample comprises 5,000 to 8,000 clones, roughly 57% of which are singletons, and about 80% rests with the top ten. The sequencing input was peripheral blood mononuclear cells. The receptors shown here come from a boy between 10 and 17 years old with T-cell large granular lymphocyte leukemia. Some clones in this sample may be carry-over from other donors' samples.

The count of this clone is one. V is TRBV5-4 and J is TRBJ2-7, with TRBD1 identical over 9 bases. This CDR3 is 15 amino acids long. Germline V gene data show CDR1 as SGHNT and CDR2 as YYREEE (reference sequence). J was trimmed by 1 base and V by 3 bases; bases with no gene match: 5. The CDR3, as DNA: TGTGCCAGCAGCTCGGCCGGGACAGGGTCCTACGAGCAGTACTTC. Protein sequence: CASSSAGTGSYEQYF.

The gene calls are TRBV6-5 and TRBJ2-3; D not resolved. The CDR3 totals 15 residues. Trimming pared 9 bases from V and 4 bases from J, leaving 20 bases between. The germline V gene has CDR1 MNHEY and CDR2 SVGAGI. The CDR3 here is CASSPLLSDPDTQYF. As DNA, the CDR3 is TGTGCCAGTTCTCCACTCTTGTCAGACCCAGATACGCAGTATTTT.